The clone carrying this T cell receptor beta chain was detected only once. Its antigen is not identified. The data were taken from a study of post-analysis software for immune sequencing data. Study information: Courses of disease covered relapsing-remitting, secondary progressive and progressive-relapsing multiple sclerosis.

TCR beta cDNA libraries included unique molecular identifiers. TCRdb called the PCR reads again in MiXCR, with one record for every CDR3 protein. The table lists about 680,000 distinct CDR3 sequences, roughly three fifths of them singletons, with approximately 11% in the top ten. CDR1 and CDR2 (germline): DFQATT, SNEGSKA (reference sequence). The CDR3 is made up of 14 amino acids. The junction had 2 bases not matched to a gene; V was cut back by 3 bases and J by 1 base. Whole-study findings and limits: Patients showed TRBV5-6, TRBV5-1 and TRBV20-1 among four to six TRBV segments more frequent than in controls.

This receptor was identified in a girl aged 2-10 years with multiple sclerosis. The sequencing sample was made of blood. The J gene is TRBJ2-1, the V gene TRBV20-1; 8 bases map to TRBD1. The CDR3 sequence: CSASQGASYNEQFF. CDR3 sequence (DNA): TGCAGTGCTAGTCAGGGGGCTTCCTACAATGAGCAGTTCTTC.